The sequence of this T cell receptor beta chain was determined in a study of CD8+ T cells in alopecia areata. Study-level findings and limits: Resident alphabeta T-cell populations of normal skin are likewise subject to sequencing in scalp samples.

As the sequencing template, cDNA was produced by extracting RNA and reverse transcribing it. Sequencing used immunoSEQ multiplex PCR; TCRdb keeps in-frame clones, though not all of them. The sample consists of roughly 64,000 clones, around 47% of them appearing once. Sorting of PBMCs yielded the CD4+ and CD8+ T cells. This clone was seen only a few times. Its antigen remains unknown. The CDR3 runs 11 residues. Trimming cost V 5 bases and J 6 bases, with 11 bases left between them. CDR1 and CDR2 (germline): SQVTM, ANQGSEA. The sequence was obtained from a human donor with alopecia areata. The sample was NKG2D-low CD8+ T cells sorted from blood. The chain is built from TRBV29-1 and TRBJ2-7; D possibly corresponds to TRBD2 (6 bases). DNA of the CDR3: TGCAGCGTTATGAGGCGGGGCGAGCAGTACTTC. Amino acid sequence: CSVMRRGEQYF.